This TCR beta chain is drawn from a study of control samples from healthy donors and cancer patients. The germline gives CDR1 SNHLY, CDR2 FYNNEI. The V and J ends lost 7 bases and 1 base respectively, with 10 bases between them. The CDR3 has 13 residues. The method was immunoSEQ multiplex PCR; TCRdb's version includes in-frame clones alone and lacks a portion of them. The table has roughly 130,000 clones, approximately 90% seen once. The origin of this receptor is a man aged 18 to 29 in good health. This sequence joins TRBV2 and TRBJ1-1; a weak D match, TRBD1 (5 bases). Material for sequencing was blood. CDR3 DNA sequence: TGTGCCAGCAAATCCGGGGCGAACACTGAAGCTTTCTTT. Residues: CASKSGANTEAFF.